Listed below are T cell receptor beta chains from one sample, sequenced in a study of T cell responses to AZD1222 COVID-19 vaccine. Method: immunoSEQ multiplex PCR; TCRdb's copy keeps in-frame clones and lacks some. The sample yields under 150,000 clones, about 90% seen once. Specimen: peripheral blood, collected on day 0 of AZD1222 vaccination. The receptors were gathered from an adult in good health. Both conserved end residues are part of each CDR3. A D gene is named only where the DNA matches it firmly. Clone size, where shown, is once, few, many, or a class for clones that have expanded.

. | 14 | . | TRBJ1-2 | TRBV24-1 | CATSDLSGIGGYTF | TGTGCCACCAGTGATTTAAGCGGCATCGGTGGCTACACCTTC
TRBD2 | 14 | . | TRBJ2-3 | TRBV7-2 | CASSLGLGADTQYF | TGTGCCAGCAGCTTGGGACTAGGGGCAGATACGCAGTATTTT
. | 15 | . | TRBJ2-1 | TRBV6-5 | CASSYGSSPHNEQFF | TGTGCCAGCAGTTACGGGTCTAGCCCCCACAATGAGCAGTTCTTC
. | 15 | . | TRBJ2-5 | TRBV7-8 | CASSSGTLYQETQYF | TGTGCCAGCAGCAGCGGGACATTGTACCAAGAGACCCAGTACTTC
. | 14 | . | TRBJ2-7 | TRBV6-2/TRBV6-3 | CASSSLTDTYEQYF | TGTGCCAGCAGTTCTTTGACAGATACCTACGAGCAGTACTTC
. | 13 | . | TRBJ2-1 | TRBV10-1 | CASRPEQRDEQFF | TGCGCCAGCAGGCCCGAACAGAGGGATGAGCAGTTCTTC
TRBD2 | 17 | . | TRBJ2-3 | TRBV7-3 | CASSYEGGGRAFDTQYF | TGTGCCAGCAGCTACGAGGGAGGAGGGAGGGCCTTTGATACGCAGTATTTT
. | 14 | few | TRBJ1-2 | TRBV6-6 | CASSTPGDYYGYTF | TGTGCCAGCAGTACGCCGGGGGATTACTATGGCTACACCTTC
TRBD1 | 17 | . | TRBJ1-1 | TRBV10-1 | CASSSTGGKTRNTEAFF | TGCGCCAGCAGTTCAACAGGGGGAAAGACTAGAAACACTGAAGCTTTCTTT
. | 12 | . | TRBJ1-1 | TRBV24-1 | CATSRTGTEAFF | TGTGCCACCAGCCGGACGGGCACTGAAGCTTTCTTT
. | 15 | . | TRBJ2-7 | TRBV5-1 | CASSRRQGLDYEQYF | TGCGCCAGCAGCCGGAGACAAGGCCTAGACTACGAGCAGTACTTC
TRBD2 | 17 | . | TRBJ2-1 | TRBV9 | CASSVDLLAGVSYEQFF | TGTGCCAGCAGCGTAGACCTACTAGCGGGAGTATCATATGAGCAGTTCTTC
. | 14 | . | TRBJ1-1 | TRBV18 | CASSPGNGNTEAFF | TGTGCCAGCTCACCAGGTAACGGGAACACTGAAGCTTTCTTT
. | 16 | . | TRBJ2-1 | TRBV4-1 | CASSQGGGKIYNEQFF | TGCGCCAGCAGCCAAGGGGGCGGGAAAATCTACAATGAGCAGTTCTTC
TRBD2 | 13 | . | TRBJ2-7 | TRBV3-1/TRBV3-2 | CASSKREGYEQYF | TGTGCCAGTTCTAAGCGGGAGGGGTACGAGCAGTACTTC
. | 13 | . | TRBJ2-2 | TRBV24-1 | CATSVPNTGELFF | TGTGCCACCAGTGTACCGAACACCGGGGAGCTGTTTTTT
. | 15 | . | TRBJ2-5 | TRBV16 | CASSQFTSTGETQYF | TGTGCCAGCAGCCAATTCACTTCCACGGGGGAGACCCAGTACTTC
TRBD1 | 12 | . | TRBJ2-7 | TRBV19 | CASGTGGYEQYF | TGTGCCAGTGGGACAGGGGGGTACGAGCAGTACTTC
. | 12 | . | TRBJ2-7 | TRBV28 | CASSLVGYEQYF | TGTGCCAGCAGTTTGGTGGGTTACGAGCAGTACTTC
. | 12 | . | TRBJ2-1 | TRBV2 | CASRSEYYEQFF | TGTGCCAGCAGGTCAGAGTACTATGAGCAGTTCTTC
TRBD1 | 15 | . | TRBJ1-1 | TRBV5-6 | CASSLADRGRTEAFF | TGTGCCAGCAGCTTGGCGGACAGGGGGAGGACTGAAGCTTTCTTT
TRBD1 | 14 | . | TRBJ1-1 | TRBV9 | CASSGRQGNTEAFF | TGTGCCAGCAGCGGCCGACAGGGGAACACTGAAGCTTTCTTT
. | 15 | . | TRBJ2-1 | TRBV10-2 | CASSDRTPGYNEQFF | TGCGCCAGCAGTGACAGGACCCCCGGATACAATGAGCAGTTCTTC
. | 15 | . | TRBJ1-1 | TRBV19 | CASSNPEWGSVSAFF | TGTGCCAGTAGCAACCCGGAGTGGGGGTCGGTGTCGGCTTTCTTT
. | 13 | . | TRBJ1-2 | TRBV2 | CASSEYRSYGYTF | TGTGCCAGCAGTGAATACAGAAGCTATGGCTACACCTTC
. | 18 | once | TRBJ2-2 | TRBV3-1/TRBV3-2 | CASSQLRTPTTNTGELFF | TGTGCCAGCAGCCAACTAAGGACACCCACAACGAACACCGGGGAGCTGTTTTTT
TRBD1 | 12 | once | TRBJ1-2 | TRBV7-3 | CASSDRVIGYTF | TGTGCCAGCAGCGACAGGGTGATTGGCTACACCTTC
. | 13 | . | TRBJ2-1 | TRBV28 | CASSLTEDNEQFF | TGTGCCAGCAGTTTAACAGAGGACAATGAGCAGTTCTTC
. | 15 | . | TRBJ1-4 | TRBV5-1 | CASSKIPATNEKLFF | TGCGCCAGCAGCAAAATTCCGGCAACTAATGAAAAACTGTTTTTT
. | 13 | . | TRBJ1-5 | TRBV7-8 | CASSRQGNQPQHF | TGTGCCAGCAGCCGACAGGGCAATCAGCCCCAGCATTTT
TRBD1 | 16 | . | TRBJ1-5 | TRBV15 | CATSSRTGHSNQPQHF | TGTGCCACCAGTTCTAGGACAGGGCATAGCAATCAGCCCCAGCATTTT
. | 12 | . | TRBJ1-1 | TRBV19 | CASRRDPRVAFF | TGTGCCAGCAGAAGGGACCCCCGGGTAGCTTTCTTT